What follows describes a single TCR beta chain. These data originate in a study of blood T cell repertoires in COVID-19. Study background: Samples taken during acute and convalescent COVID-19 were collected in the United States, Italy and Spain. PBMCs, B-cell-depleted T cells, or T cells provided the cDNA or gDNA that made up the material.

Repertoires were generated with immunoSEQ multiplex PCR, while TCRdb's copy carries only in-frame clones and drops some. The sample lists about 140,000 clones, around 83% seen once, with about 4.2% in the top ten. CDR3 length equals 16 residues. The sample taken for sequencing was peripheral blood. The rearrangement uses TRBV21-1 and TRBJ2-1; TRBD1 reflects the table's D call only, with no check against the DNA. TRBV21-1 is a documented pseudogene. This TCR derives from a woman over 75 with acute or convalescent COVID-19. The CDR3: CASSDEPGQGINEQFF. The DNA for the CDR3 is TGTGCCAGCAGCGACGAACCGGGACAGGGGATCAATGAGCAGTTCTTC.